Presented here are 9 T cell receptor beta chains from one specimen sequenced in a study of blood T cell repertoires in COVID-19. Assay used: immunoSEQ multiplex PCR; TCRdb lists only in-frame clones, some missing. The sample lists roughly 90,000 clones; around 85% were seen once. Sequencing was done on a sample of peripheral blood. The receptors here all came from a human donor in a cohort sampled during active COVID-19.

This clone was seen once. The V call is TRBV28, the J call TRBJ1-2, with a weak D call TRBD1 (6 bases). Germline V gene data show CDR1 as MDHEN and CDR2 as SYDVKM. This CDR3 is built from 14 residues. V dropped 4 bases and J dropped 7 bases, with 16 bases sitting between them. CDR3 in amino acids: CASSSMGAKLGYTF. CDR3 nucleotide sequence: TGTGCCAGCAGTTCCATGGGGGCCAAACTTGGCTACACCTTC.

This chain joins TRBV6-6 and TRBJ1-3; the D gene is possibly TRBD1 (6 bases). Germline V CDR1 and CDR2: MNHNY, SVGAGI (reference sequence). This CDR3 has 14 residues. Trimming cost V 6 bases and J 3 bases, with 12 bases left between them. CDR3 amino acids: CASRDTGLGNTIYF. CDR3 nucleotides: TGTGCCAGCAGGGACACAGGGCTTGGAAACACCATATATTTT.

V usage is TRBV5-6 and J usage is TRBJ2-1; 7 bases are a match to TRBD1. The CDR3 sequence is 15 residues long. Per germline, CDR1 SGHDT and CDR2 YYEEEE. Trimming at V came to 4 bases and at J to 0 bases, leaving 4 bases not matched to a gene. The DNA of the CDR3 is TGTGCCAGCAGCCCGGGACAGAACTCCTACAATGAGCAGTTCTTC. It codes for CASSPGQNSYNEQFF.

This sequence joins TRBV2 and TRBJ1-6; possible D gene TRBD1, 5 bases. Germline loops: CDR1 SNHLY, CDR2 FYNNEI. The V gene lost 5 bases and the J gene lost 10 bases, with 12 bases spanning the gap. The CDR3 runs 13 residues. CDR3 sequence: CASSPNRQSPLHF. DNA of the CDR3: TGTGCCAGCAGTCCTAATCGACAGTCACCCCTCCACTTT.

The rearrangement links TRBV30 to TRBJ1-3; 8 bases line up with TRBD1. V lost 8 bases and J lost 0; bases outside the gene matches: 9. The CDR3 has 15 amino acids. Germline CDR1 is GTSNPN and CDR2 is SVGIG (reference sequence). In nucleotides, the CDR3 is TGTGCCCGCCGGGACAGGACAAACTCTGGAAACACCATATATTTT. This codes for CARRDRTNSGNTIYF.

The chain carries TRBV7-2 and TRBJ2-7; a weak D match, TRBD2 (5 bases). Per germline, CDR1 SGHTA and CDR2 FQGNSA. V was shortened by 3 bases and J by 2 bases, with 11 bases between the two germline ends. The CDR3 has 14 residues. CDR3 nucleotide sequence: TGTGCCAGCAGCTTCGCGGGCAGTCCCTACGAGCAGTACTTC. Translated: CASSFAGSPYEQYF.

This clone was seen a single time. The CDR3 DNA reads TGTGCCAGCAGTCCGGCGGGGGCTAATGAAAAACTGTTTTTT. Translation gives CASSPAGANEKLFF. The rearrangement uses TRBV28 and TRBJ1-4, with D perhaps matching TRBD1 (5 bases). Germline values: CDR1 MDHEN, CDR2 SYDVKM. V was clipped by 5 bases and J by 3 bases, with 10 bases between them. The CDR3 runs 14 residues.

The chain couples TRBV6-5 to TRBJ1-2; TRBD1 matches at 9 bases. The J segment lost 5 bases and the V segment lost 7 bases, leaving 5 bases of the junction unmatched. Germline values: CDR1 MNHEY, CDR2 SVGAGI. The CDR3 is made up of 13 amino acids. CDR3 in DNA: TGTGCCAGCACCACGGGACAGGGTTATGGCTACACCTTC. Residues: CASTTGQGYGYTF.

The CDR3 region is CASSHMSGGTGELFF. The CDR3 DNA is TGTGCCAGCAGCCACATGAGCGGGGGGACCGGGGAGCTGTTTTTT. This sequence joins TRBV6-2 or TRBV6-3 and TRBJ2-2; 9 bases map to TRBD2. V shed 6 bases and J 5 bases; nucleotides not matched to a gene: 7. The CDR3 is 15 residues long. Germline V gene lookup returns CDR1 MNHEY and CDR2 SVGEGT.